This T cell receptor (beta chain) was obtained from a study of blood T cell repertoires in COVID-19. In the study overall: The samples span acute and convalescent COVID-19 from the United States, Italy and Spain. Sources were T cells, B-cell-depleted T cells, or PBMCs; the material itself was cDNA or gDNA.

The V end lost 1 base, the J end lost 2 bases, and 8 bases lay between the germline ends. Germline CDR1 and CDR2: LNHDA and SQIVND (reference sequence). The CDR3 has 14 residues. Points on this clone: Different DNA sequences within this sample yield the same CDR3.

Original data processing: Estimated nucleated cell counts came from reference gene primer amplification. Sequencing used immunoSEQ multiplex PCR; TCRdb keeps in-frame clones, though not all of them. V, J and clone size derive from that table, while D and trimming were established from the DNA sequence. The table lists 100,000 to 150,000 clones, approximately 80% of them singletons, with about 4.5% in the top ten. The sample was peripheral blood. The origin of this receptor is a woman between 70 and 85 years old with acute or convalescent COVID-19. V is TRBV19 and J is TRBJ1-2; D ambiguous. CDR3 DNA: TGTGCCAGTAGTATAGGTACCGCGAACTATGGCTACACCTTC. Translating gives CASSIGTANYGYTF.